This TCR beta chain was observed in a study of shared clonotypes between healthy human individuals. Methods used by the authors: Because ImmunoSEQ provided only junction sequences with no quality scores, the filtering differed. Sequencing was performed with immunoSEQ multiplex PCR; in TCRdb, only in-frame clones are kept and a portion is missing. That table furnishes V, J and clone size, whereas the DNA furnished D and trimming. The sample lists 2 million to 2.5 million clones; over 85% were seen once. In germline, CDR1 is MNHNY, CDR2 SVGAGI (reference sequence). The CDR3 has 15 amino acids. Trimming took 5 bases from V and 7 from J; bases not matched to a gene: 6.

The clonotype was recovered from a man aged 18 to 30 in good health. Some clones in this sample may be carry-over from other donors' samples. Input material: naive CD4+ T cells from PBMCs. Indicated subset: CD45RA+ positively selected. The V and J genes are TRBV6-6 and TRBJ1-5, with TRBD1 identical over 12 bases. The CDR3 loop reads CASSNRDRGQQPQHF. CDR3 coding DNA: TGTGCCAGCAGTAACCGGGACAGGGGGCAGCAGCCCCAGCATTTT.